These 16 T cell receptor beta chains came from one sample sequenced in a study of T cells after yellow fever vaccination (dated by TCRdb to the late 2010s). The library relied on 5' RACE. These reads were obtained on an Illumina HiSeq 2500. In TCRdb, the public reads were trimmed at Q25 with fastp and aligned with MiXCR, with productive beta chains retained. A single entry per CDR3 protein holds the most common genes and DNA from its merged rows. The sample profile shows 200,000 to 300,000 distinct CDR3 sequences; less than 7.5% of them were found once. 1% to 1.2% of the sample goes to the ten largest clones. What the treatment or condition label conveys for this sample: live attenuated yellow fever vaccine strain. Material: CD4+ T cells sorted from PBMCs, obtained on the day of the yellow fever booster vaccination. The receptors originated from a man aged 30-40 years who received the YFV17D yellow fever vaccine.

This clonotype was observed many times. The chain carries TRBV5-1 and TRBJ1-1; D gene ambiguous. Trimming removed 0 bases at V and 3 bases at J, with 9 bases between. The V gene's germline CDR1 is SGHRS and CDR2 YFSETQ. This CDR3 has 14 amino acids. The CDR3 loop is CASSLEIAYTEAFF. The CDR3 nucleotides are TGCGCCAGCAGCTTGGAGATCGCCTACACTGAAGCTTTCTTT. Based on the CDR3 plus reference TRBV5-1 and TRBJ1-1, the full variable domain is KAGVTQTPRYLIKTRGQQVTLSCSPISGHRSVSWYQQTPGQGLQFLFEYFSETQRNKGNFPGRFSGRQFSNSRSEMNVSTLELGDSALYLCASSLEIAYTEAFFGQGTRLTVV.

This clonotype was picked up a small number of times. The chain carries TRBV3-1 and TRBJ2-1, with 10 bases matching TRBD2. The CDR3 totals 17 residues. V lost 5 bases and J lost 1; bases outside the gene matches: 8. CDR1 and CDR2 (germline): LGHDT, YNNKEL (reference sequence). CDR3 sequence: CASSSRTSGVSYNEQFF. Written as DNA, the CDR3 is TGTGCCAGCAGCTCACGAACTAGCGGGGTTTCCTACAATGAGCAGTTCTTC.

The rearrangement joins TRBV15 to TRBJ2-2; a weak D match, TRBD1 (5 bases). V was cut by 4 bases and J by 4 bases, with 13 bases left in between. Germline loops: CDR1 LNHNV, CDR2 YYDKDF (reference sequence). CDR3 length equals 15 residues. The CDR3 loop is CATSTGMVGTGELFF. The CDR3 nucleotides are TGTGCCACCAGCACAGGGATGGTTGGCACCGGGGAGCTGTTTTTT.

The chain recombines TRBV7-2 with TRBJ1-2; D gene ambiguous. Germline V lookup: CDR1 SGHTA, CDR2 FQGNSA. The CDR3 is 15 amino acids. V was trimmed by 2 bases and J by 4 bases, leaving 14 bases between them. In nucleotides, the CDR3 is TGTGCCAGCAGCTTATATCTCCTGGCGCGCTATGGCTACACCTTC. Amino acid sequence: CASSLYLLARYGYTF.

This clonotype was picked up a small number of times. The chain has TRBV10-3 and TRBJ2-7; no reliable D call. There are 12 residues in the CDR3. Germline V CDR1 and CDR2: ENHRY, SYGVKD. V lost 7 bases, J lost 0 bases, and 7 bases lay in between. In DNA form, the CDR3 reads TGTGCCATCAAGACAAGCTCCTACGAGCAGTACTTC. Residues: CAIKTSSYEQYF.

V is TRBV28 and J is TRBJ2-7, with D perhaps TRBD1 or TRBD2 (5 bases each). Trimming took 4 bases from V and 3 from J, leaving 16 bases between them. CDR3 length equals 15 residues. Germline CDR1 reads MDHEN; CDR2 reads SYDVKM. CDR3 amino acids: CASSSPRDAHYEQYF. Written as DNA, the CDR3 is TGTGCCAGCAGTTCCCCCCGGGACGCCCACTACGAGCAGTACTTC.

This clonotype was picked up a small number of times. The genes are TRBV20-1 and TRBJ2-7, with 12 bases lining up with TRBD2. This CDR3 spans 14 amino acids. Germline loops: CDR1 DFQATT, CDR2 SNEGSKA (reference sequence). V was clipped by 3 bases and J by 6 bases; unmatched bases: 6. CDR3 DNA: TGCAGTGCTAGGTCTAGCGGGAGGGCAAGCGAGCAGTACTTC. Translating it yields CSARSSGRASEQYF.

This sequence joins TRBV5-4 and TRBJ2-7; no firm D call. The V gene's germline CDR1 is SGHNT and CDR2 YYREEE (reference sequence). The CDR3 is made up of 13 amino acids. Trimming removed 4 bases from V and 5 bases from J, with 13 bases in between. The CDR3 protein is CASSVEVDNEQYF. The CDR3 DNA is TGTGCCAGCAGCGTTGAGGTAGATAACGAGCAGTACTTC.

This clonotype has ten or more counts. This sequence joins TRBV15 and TRBJ2-7; no reliable D call. The CDR3 sequence is 11 residues long. With 8 bases removed from V and 5 bases from J, the gap between germline ends came to 10 bases. From germline, CDR1 is LNHNV and CDR2 YYDKDF (reference sequence). In nucleotides, the CDR3 is TGTGCCACCGGTCAGTTCCACGAGCAGTACTTC. It yields the protein CATGQFHEQYF.

This clonotype was observed a few times. The chain has TRBV20-1 and TRBJ2-1, with 8 bases lining up with TRBD2. V trimming: 3 bases; J trimming: 2 bases; junction bases outside the gene matches: 3. The CDR3 is 14 amino acids. Germline CDR1 is DFQATT and CDR2 is SNEGSKA (reference sequence). CDR3: CSASSGRTYNEQFF. Written as DNA, the CDR3 is TGCAGTGCTAGCAGCGGGAGAACCTACAATGAGCAGTTCTTC.

The table lists this clonotype with many counts. This chain joins TRBV7-2 and TRBJ2-2; D gene ambiguous. Germline V lookup: CDR1 SGHTA, CDR2 FQGNSA. Trimming cost V 5 bases and J 7 bases, with 8 bases left between them. CDR3 length: 12 amino acids. CDR3 bases: TGTGCCAGCAGCAAGAAAGGCGGGGAGCTGTTTTTT. Protein: CASSKKGGELFF. The full variable domain, completed using reference TRBV7-2 and TRBJ2-2, is GAGVSQSPSNKVTEKGKDVELRCDPISGHTALYWYRQSLGQGLEFLIYFQGNSAPDKSGLPSDRFSAERTGGSVSTLTIQRTQQEDSAVYLCASSKKGGELFFGEGSRLTVL.

This clonotype was found many times. The V call is TRBV5-1, the J call TRBJ2-3; D not certain. The germline V gene has CDR1 SGHRS and CDR2 YFSETQ. The CDR3 contains 14 residues. V lost 0 bases to trimming and J lost 2 bases, with 7 bases between them. The CDR3 protein is CASSLDPATDTQYF. DNA for the CDR3: TGCGCCAGCAGCTTGGATCCAGCCACAGATACGCAGTATTTT.

This clonotype has at least ten counts. This CDR3 reads CAWSVRRSGETDTQYF. The CDR3 nucleotides read TGTGCCTGGAGTGTACGTCGGTCGGGAGAGACAGATACGCAGTATTTT. This rearrangement joins TRBV30 to TRBJ2-3, with D maybe TRBD2 (6 bases). Germline loops: CDR1 GTSNPN, CDR2 SVGIG (reference sequence). This CDR3 is built from 16 residues. V gave up 0 bases and J gave up 3 bases, with 16 bases separating them. Using reference TRBV30 and TRBJ2-3 for the parts outside the CDR3, the full variable domain is SQTIHQWPATLVQPVGSPLSLECTVEGTSNPNLYWYRQAAGRGLQLLFYSVGIGQISSEVPQNLSASRPQDRQFILSSKKLLLSDSGFYLCAWSVRRSGETDTQYFGPGTRLTVL.

This clonotype was seen a few times. The gene calls are TRBV7-2 and TRBJ2-2; 8 positions match TRBD2. There are 15 residues in the CDR3. CDR1 and CDR2 from the germline V gene are SGHTA and FQGNSA. Losses at the gene ends were 2 bases for V and 5 bases for J; bases not matched to a gene: 4. CDR3 DNA sequence: TGTGCCAGCAGCTTATTCAGCGGGAGAACCGGGGAGCTGTTTTTT. This gives the protein CASSLFSGRTGELFF.

In its sample, this clonotype was seen a few times. The chain recombines TRBV10-3 with TRBJ2-5, with D uncertain. The germline V gene encodes CDR1 ENHRY and CDR2 SYGVKD. The CDR3 loop spans 12 amino acids. Between the trimmed V and J ends, which lost 2 bases and 4 bases, there was a span of 5 bases. The CDR3 is CAISELSETQYF. DNA of the CDR3: TGTGCCATCAGTGAGCTTTCAGAGACCCAGTACTTC.

Concerning this clonotype: Just one base apart from a much larger clone, this may be a read error. This rearrangement joins TRBV7-2 to TRBJ2-7, with D perhaps TRBD1 (6 bases). The ends were cut back, 7 bases at V and 2 bases at J, with 18 bases in the middle. Germline V gene lookup returns CDR1 SGHTA and CDR2 FQGNSA. This CDR3 contains 15 residues. CDR3 region: CASTLDRQVPYEQYF. DNA of the CDR3: TGTGCCAGCACCCTAGATCGACAGGTCCCCTACGAGCAGTACTTC.